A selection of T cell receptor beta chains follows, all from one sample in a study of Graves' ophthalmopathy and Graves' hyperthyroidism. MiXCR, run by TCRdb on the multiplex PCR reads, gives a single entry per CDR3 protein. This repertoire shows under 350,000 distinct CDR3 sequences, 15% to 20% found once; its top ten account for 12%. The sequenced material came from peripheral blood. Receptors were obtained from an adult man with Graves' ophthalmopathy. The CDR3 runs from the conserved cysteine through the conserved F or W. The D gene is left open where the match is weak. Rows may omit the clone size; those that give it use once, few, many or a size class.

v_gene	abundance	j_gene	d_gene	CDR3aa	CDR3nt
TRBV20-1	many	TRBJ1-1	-	CSARPQQATEAFF	TGCAGTGCTAGACCTCAACAGGCTACTGAAGCTTTCTTT
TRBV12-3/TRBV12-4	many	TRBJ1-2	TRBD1	CASSLMGQDGGYTF	TGTGCCAGCAGTTTAATGGGACAGGACGGAGGCTACACCTTC
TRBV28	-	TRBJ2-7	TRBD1	CASSEIQGAVREQYF	TGTGCCAGCAGCGAGATACAGGGGGCTGTCCGGGAGCAGTACTTC
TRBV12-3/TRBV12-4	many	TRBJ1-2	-	CASPVGQGSGYTF	TGTGCCAGCCCCGTTGGGCAGGGGAGCGGCTACACCTTC
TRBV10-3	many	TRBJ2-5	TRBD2	CAIRASGRPETQYF	TGTGCCATCAGGGCTAGCGGGAGACCCGAGACCCAGTACTTC
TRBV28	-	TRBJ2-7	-	CASSLYIGAYEQYF	TGTGCCAGCAGTTTGTACATCGGAGCCTACGAGCAGTACTTC
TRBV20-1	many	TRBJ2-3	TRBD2	CSASTRTSGGATDTQYF	TGCAGTGCTAGTACCAGGACTAGCGGGGGGGCAACAGATACGCAGTATTTT
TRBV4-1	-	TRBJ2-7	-	CASSQDVRESVQYF	TGCGCCAGCAGCCAAGATGTTCGGGAGTCGGTGCAGTACTTC
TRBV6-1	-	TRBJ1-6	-	CASTRDDFSPLHF	TGTGCCAGCACTAGGGACGATTTCTCACCCCTCCACTTT
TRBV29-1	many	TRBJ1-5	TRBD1	CSVEGTGNQPQHF	TGCAGCGTTGAAGGGACAGGTAATCAGCCCCAGCATTTT
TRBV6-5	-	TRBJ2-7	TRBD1	CASSYGGQAAYEQYF	TGTGCCAGCAGTTACGGGGGACAGGCAGCATACGAGCAGTACTTC
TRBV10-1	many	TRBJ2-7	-	CASRARVSEQYF	TGCGCCAGCAGGGCCCGGGTGAGCGAGCAGTACTTC
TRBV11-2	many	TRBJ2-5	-	CASSLVGLKKETQYF	TGTGCCAGCAGCTTAGTAGGGCTGAAGAAAGAGACCCAGTACTTC
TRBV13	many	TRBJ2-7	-	CASSKGTGYEQYF	TGTGCCAGCTCAAAAGGAACAGGTTACGAGCAGTACTTC
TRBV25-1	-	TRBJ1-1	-	CASSEWSGKGTEAFF	TGTGCCAGCAGTGAGTGGTCAGGGAAGGGAACTGAAGCTTTCTTT
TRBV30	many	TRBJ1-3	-	CAWKAGNSGNTIYF	TGTGCCTGGAAGGCAGGCAACTCTGGAAACACCATATATTTT
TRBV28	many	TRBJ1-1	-	CASSLEVAGGAGTEAFF	TGTGCCAGCAGTTTAGAGGTAGCCGGGGGCGCGGGCACTGAAGCTTTCTTT
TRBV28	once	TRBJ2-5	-	CASSQRSTGKETQYF	TGTGCCAGCAGTCAAAGGTCGACAGGCAAAGAGACCCAGTACTTC
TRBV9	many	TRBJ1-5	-	CASSADGYSNQPQHF	TGTGCCAGCAGCGCCGACGGTTATAGCAATCAGCCCCAGCATTTT
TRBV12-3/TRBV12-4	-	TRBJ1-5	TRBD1	CASRPGTGYSVKHF	TGTGCCAGCAGACCTGGGACAGGGTATAGCGTTAAGCATTTT
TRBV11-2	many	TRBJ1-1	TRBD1	CASSLTGGGNTEAFF	TGTGCCAGCAGCTTGACAGGGGGCGGAAACACTGAAGCTTTCTTT
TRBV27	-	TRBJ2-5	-	CASSLAWGVEETQYF	TGTGCCAGCAGTTTAGCATGGGGTGTCGAAGAGACCCAGTACTTC
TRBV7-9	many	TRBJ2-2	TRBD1	CASSWTDRATGELFF	TGTGCCAGCAGCTGGACGGACAGGGCCACCGGGGAGCTGTTTTTT
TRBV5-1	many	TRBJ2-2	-	CASSSGGTNTGELFF	TGCGCCAGCAGCTCCGGGGGAACGAACACCGGGGAGCTGTTTTTT
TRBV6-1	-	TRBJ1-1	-	CASSLLGAQNTEAFF	TGTGCCAGCAGCCTGTTGGGGGCACAGAACACTGAAGCTTTCTTT
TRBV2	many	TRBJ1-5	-	CASSARSGNQPQHF	TGTGCCAGCAGTGCCCGGTCCGGCAATCAGCCCCAGCATTTT
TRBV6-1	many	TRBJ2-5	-	CASSENPSTGETQYF	TGTGCCAGCAGTGAAAATCCTTCGACGGGGGAGACCCAGTACTTC
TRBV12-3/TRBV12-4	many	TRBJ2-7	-	CASSSPASEQYF	TGTGCCAGCAGTTCCCCCGCGTCCGAGCAGTACTTC
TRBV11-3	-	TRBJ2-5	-	CASSLVSAVRQETQYF	TGTGCCAGCAGCTTAGTGTCGGCCGTTCGCCAAGAGACCCAGTACTTC
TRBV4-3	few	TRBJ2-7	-	CASSQDGWKQGEPYEQYF	TGCGCCAGCAGCCAAGACGGATGGAAACAAGGGGAGCCCTACGAGCAGTACTTC
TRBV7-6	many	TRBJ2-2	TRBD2	CASSLGGGPNTGELFF	TGTGCCAGCAGCTTAGGCGGGGGTCCGAACACCGGGGAGCTGTTTTTT
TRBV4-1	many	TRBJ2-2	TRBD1	CASSQVWTGKTGELFF	TGCGCCAGCAGCCAAGTCTGGACAGGGAAGACCGGGGAGCTGTTTTTT
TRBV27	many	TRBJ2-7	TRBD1	CASSLLGTGNEQYF	TGTGCCAGCAGTTTATTAGGGACAGGGAATGAGCAGTACTTC
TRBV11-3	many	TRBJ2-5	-	CASSPRNVGETQYF	TGTGCCAGCAGCCCACGGAATGTGGGAGAGACCCAGTACTTC
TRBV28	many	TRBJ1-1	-	CASSVQQGDTEAFF	TGTGCCAGCAGTGTTCAACAGGGAGACACTGAAGCTTTCTTT
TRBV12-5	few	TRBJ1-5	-	CASGLAQPQHF	TGTGCTAGTGGTTTGGCTCAGCCCCAGCATTTT
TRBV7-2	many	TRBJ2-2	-	CASSVPTREPNTGSMFF	TGTGCCAGCAGCGTACCGACCAGGGAGCCGAACACCGGGAGCATGTTTTTT
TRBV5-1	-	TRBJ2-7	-	CASSLGGRRDEQYF	TGCGCCAGCAGCTTGGGCGGCAGGAGGGACGAGCAGTACTTC
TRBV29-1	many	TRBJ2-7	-	CSVTGGQIPSYEQYF	TGCAGCGTCACCGGCGGGCAGATACCCTCCTACGAGCAGTACTTC
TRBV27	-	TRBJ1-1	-	CASRLDLNTEAFF	TGTGCCAGCAGATTGGACCTTAACACTGAAGCTTTCTTT
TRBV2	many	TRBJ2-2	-	CASSEEYGADTGELFF	TGTGCCAGCAGTGAAGAATATGGGGCGGACACCGGGGAGCTGTTTTTT
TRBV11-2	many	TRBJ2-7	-	CASSLDVSSYEQYF	TGTGCCAGCAGCTTAGACGTCAGCTCCTACGAGCAGTACTTC
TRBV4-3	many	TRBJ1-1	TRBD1	CASSHSTGKYTEAFF	TGCGCCAGCAGCCACTCGACAGGGAAGTACACTGAAGCTTTCTTT
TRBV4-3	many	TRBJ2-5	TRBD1	CASSQDWGTVGETQYF	TGCGCCAGCAGCCAAGATTGGGGGACAGTAGGGGAGACCCAGTACTTC
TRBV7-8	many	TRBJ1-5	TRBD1	CASSRGTGGNQPQHF	TGTGCCAGCAGCCGCGGGACAGGCGGGAATCAGCCCCAGCATTTT
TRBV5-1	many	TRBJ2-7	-	CASSADLQVGEQYF	TGCGCCAGCAGCGCGGATTTACAGGTGGGCGAGCAGTACTTC
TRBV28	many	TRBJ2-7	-	CASSRPWGGTYEQYF	TGTGCCAGCAGTCGCCCGTGGGGGGGCACCTACGAGCAGTACTTC